What follows are 17 T cell receptor beta chains derived from one specimen sequenced in a study of T cells in Graves' hyperthyroidism and ophthalmopathy. From RNA transcripts, TCR beta CDR3 regions were amplified. Primed by the HTBI set, a first-round RT-PCR was run on the TCR CDR3. MiXCR, run by TCRdb on the multiplex PCR reads, gives a single entry per CDR3 protein. The table lists almost 50,000 distinct CDR3 sequences, around 55% of them singletons. The sequencing input was peripheral blood or thyroid tissue (not recorded which). The receptor set was obtained from a man aged 18 to 30 with Graves' hyperthyroidism.

Note on this clonotype: Sequence at one end of the junction differs from germline and may be a read error. The chain joins TRBV2 to TRBJ1-2, with D unresolved. This CDR3 is 11 amino acids long. Germline V gene sequence: CDR1 SNHLY, CDR2 FYNNEI. CDR3 in amino acids: CASSASQGSTF. CDR3 DNA sequence: TGTGCCAGCAGTGCGTCCCAAGGCTCCACCTTC.

The V call is TRBV2, the J call TRBJ1-2, with D unclear. V was cut by 5 bases and J by 5 bases, with 12 bases left in between. The CDR3 has 13 residues. Germline V lookup: CDR1 SNHLY, CDR2 FYNNEI. The CDR3, as DNA: TGTGCCAGCAGTCCCGAATCCTCGTATGGCTACACCTTC. Amino acid sequence: CASSPESSYGYTF.

This clonotype ranks as medium-sized. CDR3: CSVGEDRRNEQYF. DNA of the CDR3: TGCAGCGTTGGCGAGGACAGGAGGAACGAGCAGTACTTC. V and J are TRBV29-1 and TRBJ2-7; TRBD1 aligns across 7 bases. From germline, CDR1 is SQVTM and CDR2 ANQGSEA. This CDR3 has 13 residues. V lost 4 bases to trimming and J lost 5 bases; unmatched junction nucleotides: 8.

This clonotype has ten or more counts. V is TRBV20-1 and J is TRBJ2-5; D perhaps matches TRBD1 (5 bases). The CDR3 loop spans 16 amino acids. Per the germline V gene, CDR1 is DFQATT and CDR2 is SNEGSKA (reference sequence). Trimming took 4 bases from V and 0 from J, leaving 18 bases between them. The CDR3 sequence: CSANYRNSWYQETQYF. CDR3 in DNA: TGCAGTGCTAACTACAGGAACTCTTGGTACCAAGAGACCCAGTACTTC.

This clonotype was seen at least ten times. The CDR3 sequence is CASSARGRTNTEAFF. DNA of the CDR3: TGCGCCAGCAGCGCCCGGGGGAGAACGAACACTGAAGCTTTCTTT. The chain carries TRBV5-1 and TRBJ1-1; TRBD1 is a possible D gene (5 bases). Trimming took 4 bases from V and 1 from J, leaving 14 bases between them. The CDR3 is made up of 15 amino acids. Germline CDR1 is SGHRS and CDR2 is YFSETQ. Combining the CDR3 with reference TRBV5-1 and TRBJ1-1 gives the whole variable domain KAGVTQTPRYLIKTRGQQVTLSCSPISGHRSVSWYQQTPGQGLQFLFEYFSETQRNKGNFPGRFSGRQFSNSRSEMNVSTLELGDSALYLCASSARGRTNTEAFFGQGTRLTVV.

The chain uses TRBV2 and TRBJ1-2; D is ambiguous. Germline lookup yields CDR1 SNHLY and CDR2 FYNNEI. CDR3 length: 14 amino acids. The V gene lost 3 bases and the J gene lost 4 bases, with 12 bases spanning the gap. CDR3 protein: CASSDGGSGYGYTF. CDR3 coding DNA: TGTGCCAGCAGTGATGGTGGGTCTGGCTATGGCTACACCTTC.

This clonotype was observed once. The chain carries TRBV10-3 and TRBJ1-5; the D gene is possibly TRBD1 (5 bases). Between the trimmed V and J ends, which lost 6 bases and 2 bases, there was a span of 8 bases. CDR3 length: 13 residues. Looked up from germline, CDR1 is ENHRY and CDR2 is SYGVKD. CDR3 amino acids: CAIRQGGNQPQHF. CDR3 coding DNA: TGTGCCATCAGGCAGGGTGGCAATCAGCCCCAGCATTTT.

This clonotype has a count of ten or more. The chain couples TRBV7-9 to TRBJ1-1, with D maybe TRBD1 (6 bases). Germline CDR1 reads SEHNR; CDR2 reads FQNEAQ (reference sequence). Trimming took 7 bases from V and 1 from J, leaving 7 bases between them. CDR3 length equals 12 residues. The CDR3 here is CASNRANTEAFF. The CDR3 DNA follows: TGTGCCAGCAACAGGGCGAACACTGAAGCTTTCTTT.

The genes are TRBV7-8 and TRBJ2-7, with TRBD1 identical over 9 bases. After removal of 1 base from V and 1 base from J, the junction contained 2 bases not matched to a gene. The CDR3 covers 15 residues. CDR1 is SGHVS and CDR2 is FQNEAQ in the germline V gene. CDR3: CASSLGQGVSYEQYF. CDR3 nucleotide sequence: TGTGCCAGCAGCTTAGGACAGGGGGTATCCTACGAGCAGTACTTC.

This clonotype was found many times. The chain joins TRBV5-5 to TRBJ2-7; maybe TRBD1 (5 bases). The CDR3 runs 15 residues. Germline V gives CDR1 SGHKS, CDR2 YYEKEE (reference sequence). Trimming cost V 4 bases and J 4 bases, with 18 bases left between them. For the CDR3, the DNA is TGTGCCAGCAGCCGCCCAGCCAGGGCCCTATACGAGCAGTACTTC. Amino acids: CASSRPARALYEQYF.

The chain links TRBV20-1 to TRBJ1-1, with a weak D call TRBD1 (6 bases). This CDR3 is built from 15 residues. Trimming pared 0 bases from V and 1 base from J, leaving 12 bases between. Looked up from germline, CDR1 is DFQATT and CDR2 is SNEGSKA (reference sequence). The CDR3, as DNA: TGCAGTGCTAGAGATCTTAGGACAGCGAACACTGAAGCTTTCTTT. This sequence encodes CSARDLRTANTEAFF.

This clonotype was counted at least ten times. J is TRBJ1-1 and V is TRBV29-1; possibly TRBD1 for D (6 bases). V was shortened by 3 bases and J by 4 bases, with 12 bases between the two germline ends. CDR1 and CDR2 from the germline V gene are SQVTM and ANQGSEA. CDR3 length: 13 amino acids. CDR3 amino acids: CSVDRGTTTEAFF. Written as DNA, the CDR3 is TGCAGCGTTGACCGAGGGACAACCACTGAAGCTTTCTTT.

This clonotype was detected ten times or more. The chain joins TRBV7-9 to TRBJ2-5; 8 positions agree with TRBD2. The CDR3 sequence is 17 residues long. CDR1 and CDR2 (germline): SEHNR, FQNEAQ (reference sequence). V trimming: 6 bases; J trimming: 5 bases; junction bases outside the gene matches: 17. DNA of the CDR3: TGTGCCAGCAGGACTATCAGAAGAAACACGGGAGGGGAGACCCAGTACTTC. This translates into CASRTIRRNTGGETQYF.

A note on this clonotype: Lacking the conserved final phenylalanine or tryptophan, this CDR3 likely reflects a read error. The limits of the CDR3 on the DNA are not certain, so only TCRdb's listed CDR3 is given. This rearrangement joins TRBV9 to TRBJ2-5; the DNA was not compared with TRBD1, the D call given in the table. The CDR3 sequence runs 16 residues, both termini included. Germline CDR1 and CDR2: SGDLS and YYNGEE. CDR3 sequence reads: CASITKGGVGGYTFGS.

This clonotype was found many times. CDR3 amino acids: CASSQDVVRAQQYF. CDR3 nucleotide sequence: TGTGCCAGCAGCCAAGATGTAGTCAGGGCACAGCAGTACTTC. This chain connects TRBV4-2 to TRBJ2-7, with TRBD1 as a possible D gene (5 bases). Germline V gene sequence: CDR1 LGHNA, CDR2 YNFKEQ. CDR3 length: 14 amino acids. V lost 0 bases, J lost 8 bases, and 14 bases lay in between.

A remark on this clonotype: With a much larger clone just one base away, this may be a read error. V and J are TRBV27 and TRBJ1-2; the D is unclear. V gave up 3 bases and J gave up 2 bases, with 13 bases separating them. Looked up from germline, CDR1 is MNHEY and CDR2 is SMNVEV (reference sequence). CDR3 length equals 15 residues. CDR3 sequence: CASSFVAGRNYGYTF. Here the CDR3 DNA reads TGTGCCAGCAGTTTCGTGGCGGGAAGGAACTATGGCTACACCTTC.

About this clonotype: Germline is not matched at one junction end, which may reflect a read error. The chain couples TRBV20-1 to TRBJ1-4; no clear D. CDR1 and CDR2 from the germline V gene are DFQATT and SNEGSKA (reference sequence). This CDR3 spans 11 amino acids. The CDR3 sequence: CSAPTDGKLVF. CDR3 nucleotides: TGCAGCGCTCCAACAGATGGAAAACTGGTTTTT.